These T cell receptor beta chains were read from a single sample in a study of blood T cell repertoires in COVID-19. Libraries were prepared by immunoSEQ multiplex PCR; TCRdb keeps only in-frame clonotypes and omits some of them. Among around 430,000 clones listed, around nine tenths were seen once. The sample was PBMCs or T cells enriched from blood (not recorded which). These TCRs come from a woman in her forties or fifties who had recovered from COVID-19. CDR3s include the opening cysteine and the closing phenylalanine or tryptophan. The order of the fields is V gene, clone size, D gene, J gene, CDR3 DNA, CDR3 protein. A D gene is named only where the DNA matches it firmly. Some rows have no size entry. The others give once, few or many, or a class for an expanded clone.

V: TRBV28; size: .; D: .; J: TRBJ1-3; DNA: TGTGCCAGCAACTCTCAGGGAAGTGGAAACACCATATATTTT; CDR3: CASNSQGSGNTIYF
V: TRBV2; size: .; D: TRBD1; J: TRBJ1-2; DNA: TGTGCCAGCACCGACAGGGTGGGGAGTGGCTACACCTTC; CDR3: CASTDRVGSGYTF
V: TRBV4-1; size: once; D: .; J: TRBJ1-3; DNA: TGCGCCAGCACCAGCTTGGGCAGTGTTCCTGGAAACACCATATATTTT; CDR3: CASTSLGSVPGNTIYF
V: TRBV2; size: .; D: TRBD1; J: TRBJ1-2; DNA: TGTGCCAGCAGTGAAGGGGGACAGGGGAGTAACTATGGCTACACCTTC; CDR3: CASSEGGQGSNYGYTF
V: TRBV29-1; size: .; D: .; J: TRBJ2-1; DNA: TGCAGCGTTGAAGAAGCCGTTTACAATGAGCAGTTCTTC; CDR3: CSVEEAVYNEQFF
V: TRBV7-9; size: once; D: .; J: TRBJ1-1; DNA: TGTGCCAGCAGCCCTGGGGCGTCGGAAGCTTTCTTT; CDR3: CASSPGASEAFF
V: TRBV6-2/TRBV6-3; size: .; D: .; J: TRBJ2-7; DNA: TGTGCCAGCAGTTACTCGGGGGGTCTGGCGTTGAGCTACGAGCAGTACTTC; CDR3: CASSYSGGLALSYEQYF
V: TRBV29-1; size: .; D: .; J: TRBJ2-2; DNA: TGCAGCGTTGAAAGGGGCAGGGCAGGCACCGGGGAGCTGTTTTTT; CDR3: CSVERGRAGTGELFF
V: TRBV12-3/TRBV12-4; size: .; D: .; J: TRBJ2-1; DNA: TGTGCCAGCAGTACCGGGGGTTCTCGTGAGCAGTTCTTC; CDR3: CASSTGGSREQFF
V: TRBV28; size: .; D: TRBD1; J: TRBJ2-7; DNA: TGTGCCAGCAGTATATCCGGACAGGGAGTCATCCACGAGCAGTACTTC; CDR3: CASSISGQGVIHEQYF
V: TRBV19; size: .; D: .; J: TRBJ1-1; DNA: TGTGCCAGTAGTATAGATCGTATAAAGTTTTCGGACAGCGTGGGCACTGAAGCTTTCTTT; CDR3: CASSIDRIKFSDSVGTEAFF
V: TRBV18; size: .; D: TRBD1; J: TRBJ1-2; DNA: TGTGCCAGTTCTTGGGACAGCCAAAAGGGCTATGGCTACACCTTC; CDR3: CASSWDSQKGYGYTF
V: TRBV19; size: .; D: TRBD1; J: TRBJ1-5; DNA: TGTGCCAGTACCCCCTCCCGGGACAGCAGAGCCAATCAGCCCCAGCATTTT; CDR3: CASTPSRDSRANQPQHF
V: TRBV6-6; size: .; D: .; J: TRBJ2-2; DNA: TGTGCCACCGCGCGGGGCACCGGGGAGCTGTTTTTT; CDR3: CATARGTGELFF